This T cell receptor beta chain was obtained from a study of T cells in Graves' hyperthyroidism and ophthalmopathy. V was cut by 1 base and J by 4 bases, with 12 bases left in between. The CDR3 is 15 residues long. From germline, CDR1 is LGHDT and CDR2 YNNKEL (reference sequence). TCR beta CDR3 region amplification was performed from RNA transcripts. In the first-round RT-PCR of the TCR CDR3, the HTBI primer set was used. TCRdb analysed the multiplex PCR reads with MiXCR anew, one entry per CDR3 protein. This sample yields about 360,000 distinct CDR3 sequences, of which 13% are seen a single time; 9.2% belongs to the top ten. Newly diagnosed hyperthyroidism patients aged 18 to 65 years had disease lasting under 2 months. The source of the PBMCs was 10 ml of fresh peripheral blood. Findings and limits, study-wide: Most thyroid clonotypes that were expanded above 0.001 also turned up in blood.

This clonotype was counted at least ten times. Its target is unknown. The sample comprised blood. The receptor was derived from a woman under 30 with Graves' hyperthyroidism. The chain has TRBV3-1 and TRBJ2-3; D uncertain. The CDR3 sequence: CASSQAVLSADTQYF. CDR3 DNA: TGTGCCAGCAGCCAAGCCGTACTATCGGCAGATACGCAGTATTTT.